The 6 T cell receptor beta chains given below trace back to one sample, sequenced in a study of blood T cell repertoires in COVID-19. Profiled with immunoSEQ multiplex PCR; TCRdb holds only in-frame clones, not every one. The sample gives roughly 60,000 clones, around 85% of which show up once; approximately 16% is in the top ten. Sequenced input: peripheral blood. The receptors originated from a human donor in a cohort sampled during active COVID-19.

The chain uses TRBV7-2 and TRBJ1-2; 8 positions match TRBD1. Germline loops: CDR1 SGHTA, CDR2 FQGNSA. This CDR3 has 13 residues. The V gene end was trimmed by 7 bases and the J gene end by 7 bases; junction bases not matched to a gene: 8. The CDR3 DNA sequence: TGTGCCAGCAACACTCCCCAGGGGGCTGGCTACACCTTC. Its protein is CASNTPQGAGYTF.

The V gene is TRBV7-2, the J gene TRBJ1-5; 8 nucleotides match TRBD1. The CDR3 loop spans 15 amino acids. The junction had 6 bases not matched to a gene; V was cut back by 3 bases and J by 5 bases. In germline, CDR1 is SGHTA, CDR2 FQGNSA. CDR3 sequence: CASSLWQGADQPQHF. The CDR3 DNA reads TGTGCCAGCAGCTTGTGGCAGGGGGCGGATCAGCCCCAGCATTTT.

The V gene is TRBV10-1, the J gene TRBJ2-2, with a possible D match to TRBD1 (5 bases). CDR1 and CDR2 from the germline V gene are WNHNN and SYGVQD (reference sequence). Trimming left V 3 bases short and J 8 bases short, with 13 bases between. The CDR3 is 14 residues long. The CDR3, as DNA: TGCGCCAGCAGTGAAAGGGCAGGGCGAGGGGAGCTGTTTTTT. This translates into CASSERAGRGELFF.

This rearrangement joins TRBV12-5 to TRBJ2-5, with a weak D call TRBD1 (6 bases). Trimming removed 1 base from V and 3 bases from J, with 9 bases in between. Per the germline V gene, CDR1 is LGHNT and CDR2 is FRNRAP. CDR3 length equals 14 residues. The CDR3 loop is CASGLGNREETQYF. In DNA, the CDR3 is TGTGCTAGTGGTTTGGGCAACAGGGAAGAGACCCAGTACTTC.

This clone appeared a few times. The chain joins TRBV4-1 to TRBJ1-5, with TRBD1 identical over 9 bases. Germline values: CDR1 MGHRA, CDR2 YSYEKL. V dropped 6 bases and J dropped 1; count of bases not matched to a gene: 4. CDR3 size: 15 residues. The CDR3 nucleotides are TGCGCCAGCAGTCCCGGGACAGGGAGCAATCAGCCCCAGCATTTT. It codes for CASSPGTGSNQPQHF.

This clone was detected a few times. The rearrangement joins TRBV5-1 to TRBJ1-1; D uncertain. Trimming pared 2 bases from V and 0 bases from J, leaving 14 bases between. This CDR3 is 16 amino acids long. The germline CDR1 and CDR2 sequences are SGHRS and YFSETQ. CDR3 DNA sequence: TGCGCCAGCAGCTTTAACAATGGCGGTATGAACACTGAAGCTTTCTTT. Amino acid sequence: CASSFNNGGMNTEAFF.